A selection of T cell receptor beta chains follows, all from one sample in a study of T cell responses to AZD1222 COVID-19 vaccine. Data came from immunoSEQ multiplex PCR; TCRdb stores just in-frame clones and leaves some out. The sample has about 130,000 clones, approximately 91% seen once; the top ten hold around 0.99%. The sequencing used peripheral blood, collected 28 days after the second AZD1222 dose. Receptors originate from an adult who received the AZD1222 COVID-19 vaccine. Both conserved end residues are part of each CDR3. A D gene is named only where the DNA matches it firmly. The listing skips clone size in some rows; elsewhere it reads once, few, many or a size class.

size,V,J,D,CDR3,DNA
NA,TRBV6-4,TRBJ2-1,NA,CASSVGPGDEQFF,TGTGCCAGCAGTGTGGGCCCGGGCGATGAGCAGTTCTTC
NA,TRBV30,TRBJ1-5,NA,CAWSIRQNNQPQHF,TGTGCCTGGAGTATTAGACAGAACAATCAGCCCCAGCATTTT
NA,TRBV19,TRBJ1-2,TRBD1,CASGQGLYDYGYTF,TGTGCCAGTGGACAGGGATTATACGACTATGGCTACACCTTC
NA,TRBV3-1/TRBV3-2,TRBJ1-5,NA,CASSQESAQPQHF,TGTGCCAGCAGCCAAGAGTCCGCTCAGCCCCAGCATTTT
NA,TRBV3-1/TRBV3-2,TRBJ1-4,NA,CASSLRGVNEKLFF,TGTGCCAGCAGCCTAAGAGGAGTTAATGAAAAACTGTTTTTT
NA,TRBV2,TRBJ1-5,TRBD1,CASSAQGGSNQPQHF,TGTGCCAGCAGTGCTCAGGGGGGAAGCAATCAGCCCCAGCATTTT
NA,TRBV24-1,TRBJ1-1,NA,CATSDRDGGMAFF,TGTGCCACCAGTGATCGGGACGGAGGTATGGCTTTCTTT
NA,TRBV21-1,TRBJ2-3,NA,CASRQGRCTDTQYF,TGTGCCAGCAGACAGGGGAGATGCACAGATACGCAGTATTTT
NA,TRBV24-1,TRBJ2-1,TRBD2,CATSDPGTSGEGSYNEQFF,TGTGCCACCAGTGACCCTGGGACTAGCGGAGAGGGCTCCTACAATGAGCAGTTCTTC
NA,TRBV13,TRBJ2-6,NA,CASSSDKSRGSGANVLTF,TGTGCCAGCAGCTCAGACAAATCGAGGGGTTCTGGGGCCAACGTCCTGACTTTC
NA,TRBV11-2,TRBJ2-2,TRBD2,CASRGLAGEAGELFF,TGTGCCAGCAGAGGACTAGCGGGAGAAGCCGGGGAGCTGTTTTTT
NA,TRBV11-2,TRBJ1-2,NA,CASSGFPRDRRGYTF,TGTGCCAGCAGCGGCTTCCCCCGGGACCGACGTGGCTACACCTTC
NA,TRBV3-1/TRBV3-2,TRBJ2-7,NA,CASSQVPSSYEQYF,TGTGCCAGCAGCCAAGTACCTAGCTCCTACGAGCAGTACTTC
NA,TRBV28,TRBJ2-7,NA,CASSLFQGTYEQYF,TGTGCCAGCAGTTTATTTCAGGGAACCTACGAGCAGTACTTC
NA,TRBV5-5,TRBJ1-4,NA,CASSWTVRKANEKLFF,TGTGCCAGCAGCTGGACGGTTCGGAAAGCTAATGAAAAACTGTTTTTT
NA,TRBV11-2,TRBJ1-2,NA,CASSSRASNYGYTF,TGTGCCAGCAGCTCCAGGGCCTCTAACTATGGCTACACCTTC
NA,TRBV5-6,TRBJ1-1,TRBD1,CASSTTGVDTEAFF,TGTGCCAGCAGCACCACAGGGGTTGACACTGAAGCTTTCTTT
NA,TRBV25-1,TRBJ2-5,NA,CASSEAGRPFQETQYF,TGTGCCAGCAGTGAGGCAGGGCGCCCTTTTCAAGAGACCCAGTACTTC
NA,TRBV18,TRBJ1-6,NA,CASSPAGYNSPLHF,TGTGCCAGCTCACCGGCAGGTTATAATTCACCCCTCCACTTT
NA,TRBV18,TRBJ2-1,TRBD2,CASSPSTGGYNEQFF,TGTGCCAGCTCACCATCGACGGGGGGATACAATGAGCAGTTCTTC
NA,TRBV2,TRBJ2-3,TRBD1,CASSEEGTGVGTDTQYF,TGTGCCAGCAGTGAAGAGGGTACAGGGGTGGGCACAGATACGCAGTATTTT
NA,TRBV25-1,TRBJ1-4,TRBD1,CASSGQGADEKLFF,TGTGCCAGCAGTGGTCAGGGGGCTGACGAAAAACTGTTTTTT
once,TRBV5-5,TRBJ2-6,NA,CASSPDTGSGANVLTF,TGTGCCAGCAGCCCCGACACTGGCTCTGGGGCCAACGTCCTGACTTTC
NA,TRBV28,TRBJ1-5,NA,CASSSRHSPGGQPQHF,TGTGCCAGCAGTTCGCGACATAGCCCAGGTGGTCAGCCCCAGCATTTT
NA,TRBV7-8,TRBJ2-7,NA,CASSPRRDTYEQYF,TGTGCCAGCAGCCCAAGGCGGGATACCTACGAGCAGTACTTC